This TCR beta chain was sequenced for a study of cytomegalovirus exposure and HLA in healthy donors (dated by TCRdb to the late 2010s). Describing the broader study: An earlier analysis of approximately 640 of the donors reported 250 to 350 Gb of sequence data and 120 million or so unique TCR beta sequences from about 200 million T cells. In a later analysis, previously published TCR beta repertoires from 500 to 750 donors were re-analyzed and high-resolution HLA genotyping was added so that TCR occurrence patterns could be studied. All discovery cohort repertoires had been generated using a single sequencing platform. Rather than using new phenotypic data, the later analysis identified candidate immune exposures from TCR beta sequences and from how often those sequences occurred across donors. On average, roughly 240,000 unique TCR beta nucleotide sequences were sequenced per donor among several hundred genotyped donors of the cohort, with around 19% of those sequences being non-productive. The study aimed to test whether signatures of past pathogen exposure could be identified by cataloging public T cell receptors. To predict cytomegalovirus infection status, the study brought together high-throughput TCR immunosequencing, statistical association of individual TCRs with disease status, and machine learning. A separate validation cohort of 100 to 150 different subjects was used in addition to the 666-subject first cohort. Among the roughly 370 genotyped donors, 75% to 90% belonged to the genetic ancestry cluster associated with self-reported Caucasian donors. Genome-wide SNP genotypes for about 60% of the roughly 700 donors were used in a later genetic analysis, which treated that subset as a discovery cohort. To decide whether each TCR beta V gene segment behaved as functional or pseudogenic, an earlier analysis of 587 of the donors relied on high-throughput TCR beta sequencing. Donor age, sex, ethnicity and CMV serostatus were compiled together with the repertoire data. An early release covering more than 500 HLA-typed donors comprised 300 to 350 gigabases of sequencing data and 85 million to 100 million unique TCR sequences. Typing coverage varied by locus: roughly 629-630 donors for A, B, C, DRB1 and DQB1; roughly 560 for DQA1; some 610 for DPA1; some 470 for DPB1. Roughly 5 DR-DQ haplotypes were handled as single units for association and clustering because linkage in the cohort was strong. The T cell repertoires of under 750 subjects were profiled by immunosequencing and related to cytomegalovirus serostatus. HLA typing included class I and class II loci at four-digit resolution.

Counted from cysteine to phenylalanine, this CDR3 has 11 amino acids. Just the 33-base CDR3 DNA is kept, in frame starting at base 1. V loses 4 bases, J loses 5 bases, and the germline ends lie 6 bases apart. CDR1 and CDR2 (SNHLY, FYNNEI) derive from the germline V gene. Library creation used the immunoSEQ multiplex PCR assay. The multiplex PCR relied on a mix of 60 forward primers for TCR Vbeta segments and 13 reverse primers for TCR Jbeta segments. The CDR3 region of rearranged TCR beta genes was amplified from genomic DNA with a multiplex PCR assay. On the Illumina HiSeq System, the amplified TCR beta libraries were sequenced as 87-base-pair reads. In the authors' own workflow: Across the 640 or so repertoires, a later analysis counted around 80 million unique TCR beta chains, some 11 million of which were shared by at least two donors. Raw reads were error-corrected and collapsed into unique sequences by a nearest-neighbor algorithm in which closely related sequences were merged to remove PCR and sequencing errors. CDR3 sequences were aligned to IMGT reference sequences to assign V, D and J gene segments. For a sequence to be retained, a match of at least six nucleotides to both a V gene segment and a J gene segment was required. Rearrangements were called productive when the CDR3 lacked stop codons and stayed in frame with V and J; all others were non-productive. CDR3 was defined according to IMGT convention as the region running from the second conserved V-encoded cysteine to the conserved J-encoded phenylalanine. Sequences without an unambiguous match to a single V gene segment were excluded from the earlier analysis of 450 to 650 of the donors. An earlier analysis of roughly 590 of the donors called V segments functional above 56.7% productive rearrangements and segregating when the between-donor standard deviation exceeded 5%. A statistical classification framework was built for diagnosing cytomegalovirus status from the catalog of TCR beta chain sequences. A later analysis assigned V and J genes by comparing TCR nucleotide sequences with IMGT/GENE-DB human TR gene sequences. In a later analysis, CDR3 sequences and most-parsimonious VDJ recombination scenarios were assigned using the TCRdist pipeline. In a later analysis, each TCR beta chain was defined by its CDR3 amino acid sequence together with its V-gene family, and reads without a unique V-gene family were excluded. As a way to deal with suspected cross-contamination and a sequencing artifact, a later analysis dropped under 600 nucleotide sequences that were highly shared and had low generation probability. For each public chain, a later analysis derived a clonal expansion index from normalized ranks of inferred template counts within each repertoire. Generation probabilities in a later analysis came from a VDJ recombination model fitted to out-of-frame rearrangements, and those results were checked against IGoR. In a later analysis, hypergeometric tests were used to score TCR-TCR, TCR-HLA and TCR-CMV co-occurrence, with a repertoire-size bias correction applied to TCR pairs. To estimate false discovery rates, a later analysis permuted the HLA or CMV assignments 20 times. In a later analysis, co-occurring TCRs were grouped using DBSCAN, and TCRdist sequence similarity was added for clustering within HLA-allele-positive subsets. Repertoires with fewer than 30,000 or more than 120,000 public chains were left out of co-occurrence clustering, as were a handful of repertoires with anomalous nucleotide sharing. Held by TCRdb, this immuneACCESS table contains in-frame sequences only and omits some clones. Under half of the omission traces to an unresolved V gene where checked; the cause of the rest is unknown. That table furnishes V, J and clone size, whereas the DNA furnished D and trimming. The sample table lists more than 100,000 clones, around 78% of them with a count of one. The top ten hold more than 1.5% of the sample.

Of note for this clone: No cognate antigen has been identified for it. The sample holds no much larger clone one base away, and base qualities are not on file.

General findings and caveats noted by the study authors: The presence/absence analyses assumed that sequencing depth was roughly uniform across donors, and that assumption may not be true. The study gave a list of over 150 TCR beta chains associated with cytomegalovirus. In a later analysis, HLA-associated TCR beta chains were found to be more clonally expanded and to have lower generation probabilities than equally common non-associated chains. A cluster of highly shared sequence variants was judged likely to represent a technical artifact of the sequencing pipeline. Broadly in line with IMGT annotations, most TCR beta V segments showed up in productive rearrangements about 87% or about 30% of the time in an earlier analysis of several hundred of the donors. According to a later genetic analysis, donors in an Asian-associated ancestry cluster had fewer N-insertions in productive TCRs than the approximately 670-donor mean. Because counts were too low, 15 to 20 rarely observed V segments, including chromosome 9 orphons, were excluded from the earlier analysis of 587 of the donors. For the cohort, immune exposure information was limited to CMV serostatus. In this cohort, only TCR beta chains were sequenced, and detectable features were limited by the absence of alpha or paired-chain data. In a later analysis, most CMV-associated TCR beta chains were found to appear HLA-restricted, with HLA associations seemingly driven largely by CMV exposure. V-gene and J-gene trimming of TCR beta chains was associated with a missense DCLRE1C variant in a later genetic analysis, and the association was replicated in an independent cohort. Correlated functional status among segregating V segments might reflect linkage disequilibrium, but an unknown experimental factor could not be ruled out. Cytomegalovirus status was reported to be diagnosed by the classifier with high specificity and sensitivity in both the original and validation cohorts. When HLA alleles, especially DR and DQ, strongly co-occurred, attributing TCR associations to individual alleles was difficult. A later analysis reported that several top co-occurrence clusters appeared linked to parvovirus B19, influenza, CMV and Epstein-Barr virus. In a later analysis, the rate of TCR association differed among HLA loci, with DRB1 alleles having the most associated TCRs and HLA-C alleles having the fewest. A further reported finding was that TCR beta sequences accurately predicted the HLA-A and HLA-B alleles for most subjects in the first cohort. A later analysis associated about 17,000 TCR beta sequences with specific HLA alleles at a false discovery rate of 0.05. Because the 87-base-pair reads could not distinguish some IMGT-functional V segments, including TRBV6-2 and TRBV6-3, those segments were excluded. Because HLA typing was missing for some donors at each locus, association tests included only the typed subset. Across donors, most TCR sequences were observed very rarely, whereas some public TCRs were present in many individuals. According to the authors, the approach could potentially be generalized to other disease states and immunological phenotypes. In vitro tests confirmed that a few of the cytomegalovirus-associated TCR beta chains recognize cytomegalovirus antigens.

The cohort consisted of fewer than 700 healthy bone marrow donors. Cohort members were all nominally healthy when sampled, although unrecorded immune exposures were likely present. The donor tested CMV seronegative and was one of the 352 seronegative cohort members. A peripheral blood sample was provided by each donor, and peripheral blood mononuclear cells were used for TCR beta sequencing. The Qiagen DNeasy Blood Extraction Kit was used to extract genomic DNA from the blood cell samples. This clonotype originated in a man aged 40-49 years in good health and CMV-seronegative. In this chain, TRBV2 is recombined with TRBJ2-7, with a tentative D gene TRBD1 over 5 matching bases. Input material: PBMCs. The CDR3 reads as follows: CASSVRDEQYF. The DNA sequence is TGTGCCAGCAGTGTCAGGGACGAGCAGTACTTC. Where the CDR3 stops, the reference TRBV2 and TRBJ2-7 genes take over; the full variable domain is EPEVTQTPSHQVTQMGQEVILRCVPISNHLYFYWYRQILGQKVEFLVSFYNNEISEKSEIFDDQFSVERPDGSNFTLKIRSTKLEDSAMYFCASSVRDEQYFGPGTRLTVT.